The 22 T cell receptor beta chains listed next were all sequenced from one sample in a study of blood T cell repertoires in COVID-19. Clones were sequenced by immunoSEQ multiplex PCR, and TCRdb holds only the in-frame ones, with some missing. The data contain about 150,000 clones, around 90% of them singletons. The specimen was peripheral blood. The receptors shown here come from a woman aged 60-75 years with active or convalescent COVID-19.

This clone was seen only once. The chain employs TRBV7-9 and TRBJ2-3, with 8 bases lining up with TRBD2. Germline CDR1 is SEHNR and CDR2 is FQNEAQ (reference sequence). The CDR3 covers 15 residues. The V and J ends lost 2 bases and 6 bases, in that order; junction bases with no gene match: 7. Written as DNA, the CDR3 is TGTGCCAGCAGCTTAACGACTAGCGTTTCGGATACGCAGTATTTT. This gives the protein CASSLTTSVSDTQYF.

The V gene is TRBV6-2 or TRBV6-3, the J gene TRBJ1-5, with D perhaps matching TRBD1 (5 bases). This CDR3 is 13 amino acids long. The germline V gene has CDR1 MNHEY and CDR2 SVGEGT. V lost 5 bases and J lost 5, with 10 bases in between. The DNA for the CDR3 is TGTGCCAGCAGTAGACAGTGGGATCAGCCCCAGCATTTT. The encoded protein is CASSRQWDQPQHF.

V is TRBV6-2 or TRBV6-3 and J is TRBJ1-1; TRBD1 agrees at 7 bases. There are 18 residues in the CDR3. J lost 0 bases, V lost 1 base, and 11 bases had no gene match. Germline V lookup: CDR1 MNHEY, CDR2 SVGEGT. CDR3 bases: TGTGCCAGCAGTTACTACCCCCGGGACAGAAATATGAACACTGAAGCTTTCTTT. Translated: CASSYYPRDRNMNTEAFF.

This chain joins TRBV10-3 and TRBJ2-3; 9 positions match TRBD1. J gave up 4 bases and V 8 bases, and 4 bases lay outside the gene matches. CDR1 is ENHRY and CDR2 is SYGVKD in the germline V gene. The CDR3 is made up of 13 amino acids. CDR3 DNA sequence: TGTGCCATCGGGACAGGGAATGCAGATACGCAGTATTTT. It codes for CAIGTGNADTQYF.

V and J are TRBV6-5 and TRBJ2-7; D call uncertain. Between the trimmed V and J ends, which lost 6 bases and 1 base, there was a span of 4 bases. From germline, CDR1 is MNHEY and CDR2 SVGAGI. This CDR3 is built from 11 residues. CDR3 bases: TGTGCCAGCAGACAATCCTACGAGCAGTACTTC. This encodes CASRQSYEQYF.

The chain couples TRBV14 to TRBJ2-1, with 9 positions matching TRBD2. Losses at the gene ends were 2 bases for V and 12 bases for J; bases not matched to a gene: 5. Germline CDR1 and CDR2: SGHDN and FVKESK. The CDR3 spans 13 residues. CDR3 sequence reads: CASSQIAGAGQFF. CDR3 coding DNA: TGTGCCAGCAGCCAAATAGCGGGGGCGGGGCAGTTCTTC.

The rearrangement joins TRBV6-6 to TRBJ2-1, with D perhaps matching TRBD2 (6 bases). There are 12 residues in the CDR3. Deletions cut 11 bases from V and 5 bases from J, with 13 bases between. CDR1 MNHNY and CDR2 SVGAGI come from the germline V gene (reference sequence). The CDR3 region has the DNA TGTGCCGCCGGGGGACTGGACAATGAGCAGTTCTTC. Translation gives CAAGGLDNEQFF.

V and J are TRBV5-1 and TRBJ2-7; 7 nucleotides match TRBD1. Germline V gene data show CDR1 as SGHRS and CDR2 as YFSETQ. This CDR3 comprises 16 residues. Losses at the gene ends were 3 bases for V and 0 bases for J; bases not matched to a gene: 9. CDR3 DNA sequence: TGCGCCAGCAGCTCGCCTCGGACAGGTTCCTCCTACGAGCAGTACTTC. Translated, it gives CASSSPRTGSSYEQYF.

This chain connects TRBV6-6 to TRBJ1-2; D may be TRBD1 (6 bases). The CDR3 length is 15 residues. V was clipped by 0 bases and J by 6 bases, with 14 bases between them. Germline values: CDR1 MNHNY, CDR2 SVGAGI (reference sequence). CDR3: CASSYSRVGADGYTF. CDR3 coding DNA: TGTGCCAGCAGTTACTCAAGGGTGGGGGCGGATGGCTACACCTTC.

The V gene is TRBV5-6, the J gene TRBJ2-7; D unresolved. Germline CDR1 reads SGHDT; CDR2 reads YYEEEE. V shed 0 bases and J shed 3 bases, with 13 bases lying between them. The length of the CDR3 is 15 residues. The CDR3 DNA reads TGTGCCAGCAGCTTGGTTCGGCGGCTCCTCTACGAGCAGTACTTC. Encoded protein: CASSLVRRLLYEQYF.

The J gene is TRBJ1-6, the V gene TRBV6-2 or TRBV6-3; 8 positions match TRBD1. There are 16 residues in the CDR3. Germline-derived CDR1 and CDR2 are MNHEY and SVGEGT. Losses at the gene ends were 2 bases for V and 9 bases for J; bases not matched to a gene: 9. The chain's CDR3 is CASSYQPTGVSSPLHF. CDR3 nucleotide sequence: TGTGCCAGCAGTTACCAACCGACAGGGGTTAGTTCACCCCTCCACTTT.

This rearrangement joins TRBV6-5 to TRBJ2-2; 7 bases map to TRBD1. CDR1 and CDR2 (germline): MNHEY, SVGAGI. The CDR3 has 16 amino acids. Trimming at V came to 0 bases and at J to 6 bases, leaving 7 bases not matched to a gene. The DNA of the CDR3 is TGTGCCAGCAGTTACTCTGCCGGGACAGTGGCCGGGGAGCTGTTTTTT. Translated: CASSYSAGTVAGELFF.

In DNA form, the CDR3 reads TGTGCCAGCAGTTTTGCAGGGAACGGCTACACCTTC. It translates to CASSFAGNGYTF. The chain carries TRBV12-3 or TRBV12-4 and TRBJ1-2; weak D call: TRBD1 (5 bases). V was trimmed by 3 bases and J by 8 bases, leaving 10 bases between them. The CDR3 is made up of 12 amino acids.

J is TRBJ2-5 and V is TRBV5-8; tentative D call: TRBD2 (6 bases). The germline V and J ends were trimmed by 0 bases and 7 bases, with 22 bases remaining between them. CDR1 and CDR2 (germline): SGHTS, YDEGEE. The CDR3 extends over 17 amino acids. Here the CDR3 reads CASSLVGSGVPKGTQYF. The CDR3 bases are TGTGCCAGCAGCTTGGTGGGGTCGGGGGTCCCTAAAGGGACCCAGTACTTC.

V and J are TRBV7-9 and TRBJ1-1, with D possibly being TRBD1 (6 bases). Germline V CDR1 and CDR2: SEHNR, FQNEAQ (reference sequence). V lost 5 bases, J lost 2 bases, and 18 bases lay in between. The length of the CDR3 is 16 residues. The CDR3 sequence is CASSRDRPSLNTEAFF. The CDR3 coding sequence is TGTGCCAGCAGCCGCGACAGGCCATCCCTAAACACTGAAGCTTTCTTT.

The rearrangement links TRBV6-5 to TRBJ1-3; no clear D. V lost 7 bases, J lost 0 bases, and 10 bases lay in between. This CDR3 region has 14 residues. Per the germline V gene, CDR1 is MNHEY and CDR2 is SVGAGI. The DNA for the CDR3 is TGTGCCAGCACGGGAATAAGCTCTGGAAACACCATATATTTT. Encoded protein: CASTGISSGNTIYF.

The chain carries TRBV4-3 and TRBJ1-6; 11 bases match TRBD1. Germline V gives CDR1 LGHNA, CDR2 YSLEER. Trimming at V came to 4 bases and at J to 7 bases, leaving 6 bases not matched to a gene. The CDR3 is made up of 16 amino acids. In DNA form, the CDR3 reads TGCGCCAGCAGCCCAGGACAGGGGGCGAGGAATTCACCCCTCCACTTT. It yields the protein CASSPGQGARNSPLHF.

The J gene is TRBJ1-2, the V gene TRBV19; 8 bases line up with TRBD1. Germline V lookup: CDR1 LNHDA, CDR2 SQIVND (reference sequence). This CDR3 contains 16 residues. Unmatched junction bases numbered 13, after V lost 7 bases and J lost 3 bases. This chain's CDR3 is CASTRRGTGVYYGYTF. CDR3 DNA: TGTGCCAGTACCAGGAGAGGGACAGGAGTTTACTATGGCTACACCTTC. Full variable domain (missing parts from reference TRBV19 and TRBJ1-2): DGGITQSPKYLFRKEGQNVTLSCEQNLNHDAMYWYRQDPGQGLRLIYYSQIVNDFQKGDIAEGYSVSREKKESFPLTVTSAQKNPTAFYLCASTRRGTGVYYGYTFGSGTRLTVV.

This chain connects TRBV3-1 (or the pseudogene TRBV3-2) to TRBJ2-2; 7 nucleotides line up with TRBD2. Germline V CDR1 and CDR2: LGHDT, YNNKEL (reference sequence). V trimming: 1 base; J trimming: 7 bases; junction bases outside the gene matches: 9. The CDR3 runs to 16 residues. The CDR3 loop reads CASSQAPAGEGGELFF. The CDR3 DNA reads as TGTGCCAGCAGCCAAGCTCCCGCGGGGGAGGGCGGGGAGCTGTTTTTT.

This clone was observed once. The gene calls are TRBV30 and TRBJ1-5, with TRBD1 matching over 11 bases. The V and J ends lost 1 base and 4 bases, in that order; junction bases with no gene match: 3. Germline loops: CDR1 GTSNPN, CDR2 SVGIG (reference sequence). The CDR3 runs 15 residues. CDR3 nucleotide sequence: TGTGCCTGGAGTGAGGGGACAGGGGGGAATCAGCCCCAGCATTTT. Translation: CAWSEGTGGNQPQHF.

V and J are TRBV7-2 and TRBJ2-7; 12 bases line up with TRBD2. CDR3 length: 15 residues. The germline V gene encodes CDR1 SGHTA and CDR2 FQGNSA. The V and J ends lost 2 bases and 4 bases, in that order; junction bases with no gene match: 3. CDR3 sequence: CASSLTSGGNYEQYF. The CDR3 nucleotides are TGTGCCAGCAGCTTAACTAGCGGGGGGAATTACGAGCAGTACTTC.

V is TRBV19 and J is TRBJ1-1; possibly TRBD1 for D (5 bases). Germline values: CDR1 LNHDA, CDR2 SQIVND (reference sequence). Between the trimmed V and J ends, which lost 6 bases and 0 bases, there was a span of 14 bases. The length of the CDR3 is 15 residues. This CDR3 reads CASRRDGLMNTEAFF. The DNA of the CDR3 is TGTGCCAGTAGGCGGGACGGATTAATGAACACTGAAGCTTTCTTT.